This TCR beta chain appears in the sequencing data of a study of cytomegalovirus exposure and HLA in healthy donors. This clone was counted only a few times. The assay was immunoSEQ multiplex PCR, and TCRdb's table has in-frame clones only and misses some. The sample records approximately 300,000 clones, roughly nine tenths being singletons. The CDR3 totals 15 residues. Trimming at V came to 6 bases and at J to 6 bases, leaving 13 bases not matched to a gene. Germline loops: CDR1 MNHNS, CDR2 SASEGT. The sequenced sample was PBMCs. The chain joins TRBV6-1 to TRBJ1-2, with TRBD1 matching over 7 bases. This clonotype was sampled from a woman aged 25 to 39 in good health and CMV-seropositive. DNA for the CDR3: TGTGCCAGCAGGCATAATTCCGGGACAGTCGATGGCTACACCTTC. Translating gives CASRHNSGTVDGYTF.